This record looks at one TCR beta chain sequence and its context. This specimen belongs to a study of control samples from healthy donors and cancer patients. This CDR3 comprises 15 residues. The V gene's germline CDR1 is SGHAT and CDR2 FQNNGV. V was trimmed by 6 bases and J by 8 bases, leaving 20 bases between them. Produced via immunoSEQ multiplex PCR; TCRdb's table is partial and in-frame only. The sample holds 150,000 to 200,000 clones, 70% to 90% seen once. The chain employs TRBV11-2 and TRBJ1-3; D gene uncertain. This receptor was taken from a man aged 30 to 45 in good health. The sample taken for sequencing was blood. This CDR3 reads CASRDSTRVVDTIYF. The CDR3 region has the DNA TGTGCCAGCAGGGATTCCACAAGGGTGGTGGACACCATATATTTT.